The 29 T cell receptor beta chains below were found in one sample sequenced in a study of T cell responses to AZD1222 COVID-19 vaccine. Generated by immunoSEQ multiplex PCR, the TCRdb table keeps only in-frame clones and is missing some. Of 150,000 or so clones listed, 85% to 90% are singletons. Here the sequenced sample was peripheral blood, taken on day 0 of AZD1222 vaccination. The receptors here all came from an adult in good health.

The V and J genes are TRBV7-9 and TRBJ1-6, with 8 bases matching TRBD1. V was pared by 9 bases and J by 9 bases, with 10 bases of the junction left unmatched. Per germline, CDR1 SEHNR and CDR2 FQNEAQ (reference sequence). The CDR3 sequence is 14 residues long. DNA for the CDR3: TGTGCCAGTAGCCGGGACAGGAGGGCTTCACCCCTCCACTTT. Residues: CASSRDRRASPLHF. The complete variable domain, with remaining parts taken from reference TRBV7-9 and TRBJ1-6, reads DTGVSQNPRHKITKRGQNVTFRCDPISEHNRLYWYRQTLGQGPEFLTYFQNEAQLEKSRLLSDRFSAERPKGSFSTLEIQRTEQGDSAMYLCASSRDRRASPLHFGNGTRLTVT.

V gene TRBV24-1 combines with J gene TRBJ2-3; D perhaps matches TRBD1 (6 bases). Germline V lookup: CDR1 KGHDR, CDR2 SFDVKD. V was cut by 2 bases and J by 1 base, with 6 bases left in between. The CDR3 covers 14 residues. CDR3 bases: TGTGCCACCAGTGATTCAGGGGGCACAGATACGCAGTATTTT. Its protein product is CATSDSGGTDTQYF.

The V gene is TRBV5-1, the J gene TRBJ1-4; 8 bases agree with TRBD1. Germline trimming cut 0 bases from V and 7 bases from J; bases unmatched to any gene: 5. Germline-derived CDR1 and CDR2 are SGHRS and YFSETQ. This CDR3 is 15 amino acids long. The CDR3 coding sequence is TGCGCCAGCAGCTTGGCGGGACAGGTTGGTGAAAAACTGTTTTTT. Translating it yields CASSLAGQVGEKLFF.

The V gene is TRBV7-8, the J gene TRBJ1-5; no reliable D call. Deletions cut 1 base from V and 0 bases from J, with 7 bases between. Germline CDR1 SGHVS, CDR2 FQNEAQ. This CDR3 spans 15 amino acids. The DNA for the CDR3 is TGTGCCAGCAGCTTAGGTGGGCGTAGCAATCAGCCCCAGCATTTT. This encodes CASSLGGRSNQPQHF.

CDR3 nucleotide sequence: TGTGCCAGCAGCCCCCCCGGGCGACAGTCCTACGAGCAGTACTTC. It codes for CASSPPGRQSYEQYF. The V gene is TRBV3-1 (or the pseudogene TRBV3-2), the J gene TRBJ2-7, with TRBD1 as a possible D gene (5 bases). V lost 4 bases and J lost 1, with 14 bases in between. Germline V gene sequence: CDR1 LGHDT, CDR2 YNNKEL (reference sequence). The CDR3 sequence is 15 residues long.

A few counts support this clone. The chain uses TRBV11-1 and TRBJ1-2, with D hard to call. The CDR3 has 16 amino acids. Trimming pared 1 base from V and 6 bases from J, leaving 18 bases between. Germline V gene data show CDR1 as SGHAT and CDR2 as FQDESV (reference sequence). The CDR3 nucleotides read TGTGCCAGCAGCTTAGAATTCGCTGACCGACTTCATGGCTACACCTTC. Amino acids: CASSLEFADRLHGYTF.

The CDR3, as DNA: TGTGCCAGCAGCCCGACAGGGTCTTACGAAAAACTGTTTTTT. Protein sequence: CASSPTGSYEKLFF. The chain joins TRBV7-9 to TRBJ1-4, with TRBD1 matching 7 bases. The germline gives CDR1 SEHNR, CDR2 FQNEAQ (reference sequence). The CDR3 spans 14 residues. Trimming removed 5 bases from V and 8 bases from J; junction bases left unmatched: 8. Drawing the rest from reference TRBV7-9 and TRBJ1-4, the complete variable domain is DTGVSQNPRHKITKRGQNVTFRCDPISEHNRLYWYRQTLGQGPEFLTYFQNEAQLEKSRLLSDRFSAERPKGSFSTLEIQRTEQGDSAMYLCASSPTGSYEKLFFGSGTQLSVL.

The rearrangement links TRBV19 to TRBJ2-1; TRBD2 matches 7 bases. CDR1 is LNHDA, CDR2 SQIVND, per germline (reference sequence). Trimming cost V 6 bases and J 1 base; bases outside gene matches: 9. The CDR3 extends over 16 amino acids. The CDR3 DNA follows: TGTGCCAGTAGAGCCAGCGGGACTCTTTCCTACAATGAGCAGTTCTTC. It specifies CASRASGTLSYNEQFF. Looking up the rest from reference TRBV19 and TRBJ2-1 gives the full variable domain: DGGITQSPKYLFRKEGQNVTLSCEQNLNHDAMYWYRQDPGQGLRLIYYSQIVNDFQKGDIAEGYSVSREKKESFPLTVTSAQKNPTAFYLCASRASGTLSYNEQFFGPGTRLTVL.

CDR3 residues: CASSEGGSGNTIYF. The CDR3 nucleotides read TGTGCCAGCAGTGAAGGGGGCTCTGGAAACACCATATATTTT. This chain joins TRBV6-1 and TRBJ1-3; the D is unclear. Germline V gene sequence: CDR1 MNHNS, CDR2 SASEGT. V was clipped by 1 base and J by 0 bases, with 4 bases between them. CDR3 length: 14 residues.

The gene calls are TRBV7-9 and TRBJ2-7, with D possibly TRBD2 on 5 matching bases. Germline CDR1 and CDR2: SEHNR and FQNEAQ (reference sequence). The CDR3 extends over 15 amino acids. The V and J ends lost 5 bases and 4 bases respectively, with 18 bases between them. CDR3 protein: CASSRSGFAAYEQYF. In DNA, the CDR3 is TGTGCCAGCAGCCGCTCGGGGTTTGCGGCGTACGAGCAGTACTTC.

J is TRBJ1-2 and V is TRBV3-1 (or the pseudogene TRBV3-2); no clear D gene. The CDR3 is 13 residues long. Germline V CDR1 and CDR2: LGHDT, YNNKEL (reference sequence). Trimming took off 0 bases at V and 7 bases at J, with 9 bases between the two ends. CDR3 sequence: CASSQEGRGGYTF. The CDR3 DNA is TGTGCCAGCAGCCAAGAGGGCAGAGGTGGCTACACCTTC.

CDR3 amino acids: CASNRRGDTGELFF. CDR3 DNA: TGCGCCAGCAATCGGCGGGGGGACACCGGGGAGCTGTTTTTT. The rearrangement joins TRBV10-1 to TRBJ2-2; 8 bases align to TRBD2. The germline V gene encodes CDR1 WNHNN and CDR2 SYGVQD (reference sequence). This CDR3 comprises 14 residues. J gave up 3 bases and V 7 bases, and 4 bases lay outside the gene matches.

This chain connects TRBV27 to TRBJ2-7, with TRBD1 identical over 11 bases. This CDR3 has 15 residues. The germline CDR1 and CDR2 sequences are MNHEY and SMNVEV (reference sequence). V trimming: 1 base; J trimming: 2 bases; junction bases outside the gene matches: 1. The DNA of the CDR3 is TGTGCCAGCAGTTTATTGGGACAGGGGGCCTACGAGCAGTACTTC. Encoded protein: CASSLLGQGAYEQYF.

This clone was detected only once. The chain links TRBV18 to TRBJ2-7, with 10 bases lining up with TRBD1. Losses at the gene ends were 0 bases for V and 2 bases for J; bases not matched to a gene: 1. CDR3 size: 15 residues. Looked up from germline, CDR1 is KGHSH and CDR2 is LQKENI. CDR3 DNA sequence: TGTGCCAGCTCACCACCGGGACAGGGGACCTACGAGCAGTACTTC. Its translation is CASSPPGQGTYEQYF.

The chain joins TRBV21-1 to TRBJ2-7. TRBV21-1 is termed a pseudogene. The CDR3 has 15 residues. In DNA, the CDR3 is TGTGCCAGCAGCATTACCACCCCTTGGGGATACGAGCAGTACTTC. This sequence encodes CASSITTPWGYEQYF.

The CDR3 nucleotides are TGTGCCACCAGTGACCGGGCATTTGGGACCGGGGAGCTGTTTTTT. This encodes CATSDRAFGTGELFF. V gene TRBV24-1 combines with J gene TRBJ2-2; D call uncertain. The V end was cut by 4 bases, the J end by 5 bases, with 13 bases between. The CDR3 totals 15 residues. Germline CDR1 KGHDR, CDR2 SFDVKD.

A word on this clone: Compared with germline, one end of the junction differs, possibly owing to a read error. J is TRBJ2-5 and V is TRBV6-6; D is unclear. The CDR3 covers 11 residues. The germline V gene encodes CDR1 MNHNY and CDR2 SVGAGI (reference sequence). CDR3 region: CASSYQETQYF. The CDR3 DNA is TGTGCCAGCAGTTACCAGGAGACCCAGTACTTC.

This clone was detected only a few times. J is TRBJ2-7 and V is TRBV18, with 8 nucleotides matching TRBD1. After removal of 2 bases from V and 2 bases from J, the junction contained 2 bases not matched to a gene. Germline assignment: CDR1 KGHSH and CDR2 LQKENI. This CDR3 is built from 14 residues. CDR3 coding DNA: TGTGCCAGCTCACCAGGGACAGGTACCTACGAGCAGTACTTC. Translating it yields CASSPGTGTYEQYF.

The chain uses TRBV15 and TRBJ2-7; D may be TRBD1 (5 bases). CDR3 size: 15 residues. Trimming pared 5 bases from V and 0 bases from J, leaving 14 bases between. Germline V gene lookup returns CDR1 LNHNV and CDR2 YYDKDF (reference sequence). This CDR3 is CATSPRQTNSYEQYF. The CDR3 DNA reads TGTGCCACCAGCCCTCGACAGACCAACTCCTACGAGCAGTACTTC.

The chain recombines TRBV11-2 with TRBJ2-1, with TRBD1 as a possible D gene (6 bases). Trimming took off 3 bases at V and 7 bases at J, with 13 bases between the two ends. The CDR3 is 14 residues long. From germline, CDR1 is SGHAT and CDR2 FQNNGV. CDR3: CASSFNSGVNEQFF. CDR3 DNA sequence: TGTGCCAGCAGCTTTAACTCAGGGGTGAATGAGCAGTTCTTC.

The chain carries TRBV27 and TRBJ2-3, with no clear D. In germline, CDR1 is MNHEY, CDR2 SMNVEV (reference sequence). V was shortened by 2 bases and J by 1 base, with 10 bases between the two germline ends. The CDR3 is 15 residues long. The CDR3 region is CASSLRYLGTDTQYF. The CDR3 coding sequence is TGTGCCAGCAGTTTAAGGTACCTAGGCACAGATACGCAGTATTTT.

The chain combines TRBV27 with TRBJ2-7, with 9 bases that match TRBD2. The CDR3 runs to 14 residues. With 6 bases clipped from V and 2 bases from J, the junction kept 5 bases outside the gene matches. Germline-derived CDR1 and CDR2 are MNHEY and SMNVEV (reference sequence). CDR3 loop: CASRRGGRAYEQYF. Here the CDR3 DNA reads TGTGCCAGCAGGCGGGGGGGCCGGGCCTACGAGCAGTACTTC.

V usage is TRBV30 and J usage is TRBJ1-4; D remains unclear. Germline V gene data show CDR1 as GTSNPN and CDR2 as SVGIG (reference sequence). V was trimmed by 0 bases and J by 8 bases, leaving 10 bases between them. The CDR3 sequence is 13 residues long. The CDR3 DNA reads TGTGCCTGGAGTGTAGTCAGTTCCGAAAAACTGTTTTTT. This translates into CAWSVVSSEKLFF.

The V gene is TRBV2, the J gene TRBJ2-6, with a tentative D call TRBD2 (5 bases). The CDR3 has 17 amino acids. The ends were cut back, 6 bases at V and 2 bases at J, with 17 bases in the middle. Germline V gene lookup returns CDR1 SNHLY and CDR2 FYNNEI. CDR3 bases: TGTGCCAGCAGCCGGGGTACGCTTCCGGCTGGGGCCAACGTCCTGACTTTC. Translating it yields CASSRGTLPAGANVLTF. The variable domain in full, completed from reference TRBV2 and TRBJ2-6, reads EPEVTQTPSHQVTQMGQEVILRCVPISNHLYFYWYRQILGQKVEFLVSFYNNEISEKSEIFDDQFSVERPDGSNFTLKIRSTKLEDSAMYFCASSRGTLPAGANVLTFGAGSRLTVL.

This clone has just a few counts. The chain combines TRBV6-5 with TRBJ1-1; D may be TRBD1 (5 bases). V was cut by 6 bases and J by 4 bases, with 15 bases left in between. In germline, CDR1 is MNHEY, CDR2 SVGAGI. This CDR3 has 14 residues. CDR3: CASSPRARGTEAFF. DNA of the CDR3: TGTGCCAGCAGCCCCAGGGCCCGGGGCACTGAAGCTTTCTTT.

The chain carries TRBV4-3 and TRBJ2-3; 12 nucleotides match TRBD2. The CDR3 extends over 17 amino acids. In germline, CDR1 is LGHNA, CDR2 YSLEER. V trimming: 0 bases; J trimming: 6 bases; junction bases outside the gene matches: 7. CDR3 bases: TGCGCCAGCAGCCAAGATAGTGGACTAGCGGGGTGGGATACGCAGTATTTT. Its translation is CASSQDSGLAGWDTQYF.

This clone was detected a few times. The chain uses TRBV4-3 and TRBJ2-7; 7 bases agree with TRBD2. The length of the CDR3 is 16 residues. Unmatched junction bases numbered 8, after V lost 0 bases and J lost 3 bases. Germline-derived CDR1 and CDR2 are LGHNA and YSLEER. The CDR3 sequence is CASSQEWQAGLYEQYF. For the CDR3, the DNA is TGCGCCAGCAGCCAAGAATGGCAAGCGGGGCTCTACGAGCAGTACTTC.

CDR3 residues: CASSASFSGANVLTF. CDR3 in DNA: TGTGCCAGTAGTGCGAGCTTCTCTGGGGCCAACGTCCTGACTTTC. The chain uses TRBV19 and TRBJ2-6; no reliable D call. The CDR3 runs 15 residues. V lost 5 bases, J lost 0 bases, and 8 bases lay in between. Germline V gene sequence: CDR1 LNHDA, CDR2 SQIVND (reference sequence).

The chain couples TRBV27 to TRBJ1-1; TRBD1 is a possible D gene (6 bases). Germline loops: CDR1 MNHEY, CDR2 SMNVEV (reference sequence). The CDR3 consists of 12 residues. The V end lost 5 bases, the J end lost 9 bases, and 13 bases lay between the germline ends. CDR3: CASSLRGTQAFF. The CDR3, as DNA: TGTGCCAGCAGTCTCAGGGGTACTCAAGCTTTCTTT.